A single sample gave rise to the 2 T cell receptor beta chains below, sequenced in a study of lymphopenia after photon versus proton radiotherapy. Produced via immunoSEQ multiplex PCR; TCRdb's table is partial and in-frame only. The data show tens of thousands of clones, around 86% seen once. The specimen was peripheral blood, collected from a patient treated with photon-based radiotherapy. These receptors came from a man aged 35 to 55 with gastric cancer.

The rearrangement uses TRBV30 and TRBJ1-3; D uncertain. The CDR3 covers 11 residues. With 4 bases removed from V and 4 bases from J, the gap between germline ends came to 5 bases. From germline, CDR1 is GTSNPN and CDR2 SVGIG (reference sequence). Here the CDR3 reads CAWTPGNTIYF. The CDR3, as DNA: TGTGCCTGGACTCCAGGAAACACCATATATTTT.

A single count supports this clone. This chain uses TRBV18 with TRBJ1-1, with D possibly matching TRBD1 (6 bases). Germline V gene lookup returns CDR1 KGHSH and CDR2 LQKENI. The CDR3 has 15 amino acids. V lost 6 bases and J lost 1, with 15 bases in between. CDR3 in amino acids: CASSSQDSPNTEAFF. CDR3 bases: TGTGCCAGCTCTTCTCAGGACAGTCCGAACACTGAAGCTTTCTTT.